The source of this T cell receptor (beta chain) is a study of cytomegalovirus exposure and HLA in healthy donors. Regarding the study as a whole: It was reportedly the case that the classifier diagnosed cytomegalovirus status with high specificity and sensitivity.

PCR was performed using 60 Vbeta and 13 Jbeta primers. Repertoires were generated with immunoSEQ multiplex PCR, while TCRdb's copy carries only in-frame clones and drops some. This sample has about 170,000 clones, with almost 75% found just once. Of note for this clone: The antigen is undetermined.

V was pared by 1 base and J by 8 bases, with 14 bases between. The CDR3 consists of 14 residues. Germline V lookup: CDR1 LGHNA, CDR2 YSLEER. The sample comprised PBMCs. The receptor was derived from a woman aged 18-29 years in good health and CMV-seropositive. The V gene is TRBV4-3, the J gene TRBJ1-1; possibly TRBD1 for D (6 bases). The CDR3 DNA sequence: TGCGCCAGCAGCCAAGCCCCGACAGGCCCCGAAGCTTTCTTT. It codes for CASSQAPTGPEAFF.